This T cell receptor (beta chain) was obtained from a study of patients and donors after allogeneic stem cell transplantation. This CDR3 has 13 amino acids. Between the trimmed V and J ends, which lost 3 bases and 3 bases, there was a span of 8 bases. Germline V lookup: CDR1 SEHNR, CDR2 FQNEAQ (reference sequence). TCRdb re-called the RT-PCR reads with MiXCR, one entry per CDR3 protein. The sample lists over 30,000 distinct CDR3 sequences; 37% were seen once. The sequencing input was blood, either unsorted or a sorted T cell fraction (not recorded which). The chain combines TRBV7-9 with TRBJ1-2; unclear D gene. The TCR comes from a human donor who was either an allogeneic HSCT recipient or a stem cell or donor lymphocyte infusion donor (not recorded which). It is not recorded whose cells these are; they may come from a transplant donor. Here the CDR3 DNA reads TGTGCCAGCAGCTTGAAGATTTACTATGGCTACACCTTC. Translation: CASSLKIYYGYTF.